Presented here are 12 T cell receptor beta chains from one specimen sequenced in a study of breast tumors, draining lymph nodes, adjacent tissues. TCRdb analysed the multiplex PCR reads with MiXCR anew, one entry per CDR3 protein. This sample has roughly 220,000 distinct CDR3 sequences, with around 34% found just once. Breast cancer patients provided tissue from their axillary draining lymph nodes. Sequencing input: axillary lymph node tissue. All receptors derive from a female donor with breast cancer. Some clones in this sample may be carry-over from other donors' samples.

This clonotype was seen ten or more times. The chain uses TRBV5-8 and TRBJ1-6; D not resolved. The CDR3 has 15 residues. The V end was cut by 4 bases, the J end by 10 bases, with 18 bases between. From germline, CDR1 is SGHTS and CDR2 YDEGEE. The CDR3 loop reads CASSADRFGESPLHF. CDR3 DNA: TGTGCCAGCAGCGCGGACCGCTTTGGGGAGTCACCCCTCCACTTT.

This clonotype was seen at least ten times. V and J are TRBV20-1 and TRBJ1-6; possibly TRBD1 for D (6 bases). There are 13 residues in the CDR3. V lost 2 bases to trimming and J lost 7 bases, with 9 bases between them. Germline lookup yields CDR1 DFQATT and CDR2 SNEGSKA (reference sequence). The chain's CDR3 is CSARWDKNSPLHF. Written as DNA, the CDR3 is TGCAGTGCTAGATGGGACAAAAATTCACCCCTCCACTTT.

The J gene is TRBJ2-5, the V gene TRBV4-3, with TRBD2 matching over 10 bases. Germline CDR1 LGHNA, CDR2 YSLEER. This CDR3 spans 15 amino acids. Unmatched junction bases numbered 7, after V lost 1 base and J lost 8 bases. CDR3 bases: TGCGCCAGCAGCCAAGGTCAGCGGGGGGGCCGTACCCAGTACTTC. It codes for CASSQGQRGGRTQYF.

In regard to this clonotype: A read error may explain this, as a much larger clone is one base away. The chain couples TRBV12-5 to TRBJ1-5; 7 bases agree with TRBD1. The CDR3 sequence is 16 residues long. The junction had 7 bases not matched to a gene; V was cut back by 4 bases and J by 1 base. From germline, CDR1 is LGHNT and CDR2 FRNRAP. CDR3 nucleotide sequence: TGTGCTAGTGGTTGCAAGGGGGCAGGGAGCAATCAGCCCCAGCATTTT. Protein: CASGCKGAGSNQPQHF. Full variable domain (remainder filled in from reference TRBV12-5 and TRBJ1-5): DARVTQTPRHKVTEMGQEVTMRCQPILGHNTVFWYRQTMMQGLELLAYFRNRAPLDDSGMPKDRFSAEMPDATLATLKIQPSEPRDSAVYFCASGCKGAGSNQPQHFGDGTRLSIL.

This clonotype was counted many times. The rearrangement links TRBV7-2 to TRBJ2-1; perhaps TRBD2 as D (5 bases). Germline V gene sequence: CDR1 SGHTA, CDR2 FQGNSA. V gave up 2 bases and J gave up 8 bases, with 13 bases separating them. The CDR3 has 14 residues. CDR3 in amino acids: CASSLRGLSDEQFF. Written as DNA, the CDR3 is TGTGCCAGCAGCTTAAGAGGACTTTCTGATGAGCAGTTCTTC.

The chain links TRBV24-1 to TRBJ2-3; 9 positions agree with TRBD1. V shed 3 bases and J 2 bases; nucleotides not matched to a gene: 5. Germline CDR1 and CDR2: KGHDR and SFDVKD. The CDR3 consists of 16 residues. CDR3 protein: CATSDTGQGNTDTQYF. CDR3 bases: TGTGCCACCAGTGATACCGGACAGGGGAACACAGATACGCAGTATTTT.

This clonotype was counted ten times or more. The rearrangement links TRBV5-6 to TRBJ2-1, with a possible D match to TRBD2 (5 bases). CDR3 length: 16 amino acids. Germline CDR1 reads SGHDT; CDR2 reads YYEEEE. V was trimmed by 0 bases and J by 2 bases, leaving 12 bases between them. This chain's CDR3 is CASSLAARATYNEQFF. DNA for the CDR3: TGTGCCAGCAGCTTGGCCGCGAGGGCCACCTACAATGAGCAGTTCTTC.

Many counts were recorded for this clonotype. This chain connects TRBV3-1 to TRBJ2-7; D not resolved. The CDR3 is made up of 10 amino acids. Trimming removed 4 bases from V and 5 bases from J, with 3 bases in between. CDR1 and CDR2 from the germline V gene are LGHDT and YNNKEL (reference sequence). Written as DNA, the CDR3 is TGTGCCAGCAGCCCGAACGAGCAGTACTTC. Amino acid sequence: CASSPNEQYF.

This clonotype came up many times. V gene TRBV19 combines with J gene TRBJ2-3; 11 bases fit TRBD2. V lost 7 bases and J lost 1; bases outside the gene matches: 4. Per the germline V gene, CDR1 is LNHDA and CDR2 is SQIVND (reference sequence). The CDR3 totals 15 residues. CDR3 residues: CASTRLAGRTDTQYF. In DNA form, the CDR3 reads TGTGCCAGTACCAGACTAGCGGGACGCACAGATACGCAGTATTTT.

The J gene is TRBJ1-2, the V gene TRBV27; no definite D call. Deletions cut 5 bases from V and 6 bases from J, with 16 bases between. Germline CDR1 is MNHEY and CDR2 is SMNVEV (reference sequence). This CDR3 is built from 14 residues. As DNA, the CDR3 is TGTGCCAGCAGTCCTTATCCGGGTTGGGATGGCTACACCTTC. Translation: CASSPYPGWDGYTF.

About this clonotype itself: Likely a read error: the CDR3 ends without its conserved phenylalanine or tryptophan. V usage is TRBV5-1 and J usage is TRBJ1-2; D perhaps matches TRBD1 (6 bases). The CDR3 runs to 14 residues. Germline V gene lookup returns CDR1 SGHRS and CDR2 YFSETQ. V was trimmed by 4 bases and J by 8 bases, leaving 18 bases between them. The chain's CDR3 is CASSAQQGEDGYTL. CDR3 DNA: TGCGCCAGCAGCGCACAACAGGGTGAGGACGGCTACACCCTC.

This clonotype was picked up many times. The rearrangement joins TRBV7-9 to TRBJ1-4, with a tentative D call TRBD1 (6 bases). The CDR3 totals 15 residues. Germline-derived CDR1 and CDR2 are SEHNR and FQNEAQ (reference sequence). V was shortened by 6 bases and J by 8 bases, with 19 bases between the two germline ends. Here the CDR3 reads CASSKTGQGVEKLFF. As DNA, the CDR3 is TGTGCCAGCAGTAAAACAGGGCAGGGAGTCGAAAAACTGTTTTTT.